Below are 13 T cell receptor beta chains sequenced from a single sample in a study of cytomegalovirus exposure and HLA in healthy donors. This table comes from immunoSEQ multiplex PCR, and its TCRdb copy is limited to in-frame clones, with some not included. The sample lists more than 300,000 clones; around 86% were seen once. The sample comprised PBMCs. These receptors were collected from a woman aged 18-35 years in good health and CMV-seronegative.

This sequence joins TRBV2 and TRBJ1-1; no definite D call. The CDR3 is 14 amino acids. The V end lost 3 bases, the J end lost 0 bases, and 8 bases lay between the germline ends. CDR1 is SNHLY and CDR2 is FYNNEI in the germline V gene. The CDR3 loop reads CASSERVMNTEAFF. The CDR3 DNA is TGTGCCAGCAGTGAGAGGGTAATGAACACTGAAGCTTTCTTT.

The chain employs TRBV7-6 and TRBJ2-5; D not resolved. The V gene lost 4 bases and the J gene lost 5 bases, with 14 bases spanning the gap. Per the germline V gene, CDR1 is SGHVS and CDR2 is FNYEAQ. The CDR3 covers 14 residues. DNA of the CDR3: TGTGCCAGCAGCTCCTATACCGGTCGGGAGACCCAGTACTTC. Its translation is CASSSYTGRETQYF.

The chain combines TRBV11-2 with TRBJ2-2; the D gene is possibly TRBD1 (6 bases). CDR3 size: 16 residues. V was pared by 6 bases and J by 4 bases, with 18 bases between. Per the germline V gene, CDR1 is SGHAT and CDR2 is FQNNGV. CDR3 nucleotide sequence: TGTGCCAGCAGATCAGGGGCTCGAATTTCCACCGGGGAGCTGTTTTTT. It specifies CASRSGARISTGELFF.

The genes are TRBV9 and TRBJ1-2, with no clear D. The germline V gene has CDR1 SGDLS and CDR2 YYNGEE. The CDR3 is 16 amino acids. The V end lost 2 bases, the J end lost 6 bases, and 20 bases lay between the germline ends. In DNA, the CDR3 is TGTGCCAGCAGCGTCCGAGAGGAGGTTAATTCTCATGGCTACACCTTC. Translated: CASSVREEVNSHGYTF.

The chain links TRBV5-1 to TRBJ1-1, with a weak D call TRBD1 (5 bases). The V end lost 2 bases, the J end lost 5 bases, and 13 bases lay between the germline ends. This CDR3 is 14 amino acids long. Per the germline V gene, CDR1 is SGHRS and CDR2 is YFSETQ. CDR3 sequence (DNA): TGCGCCAGCAGCTTCGTGGGGGGAAGGACTGAAGCTTTCTTT. Protein product: CASSFVGGRTEAFF. Together with reference TRBV5-1 and TRBJ1-1, the CDR3 gives the full variable domain: KAGVTQTPRYLIKTRGQQVTLSCSPISGHRSVSWYQQTPGQGLQFLFEYFSETQRNKGNFPGRFSGRQFSNSRSEMNVSTLELGDSALYLCASSFVGGRTEAFFGQGTRLTVV.

This chain links TRBV5-1 with TRBJ2-2, with 9 bases lining up with TRBD2. Germline assignment: CDR1 SGHRS and CDR2 YFSETQ. The CDR3 has 15 residues. The ends lost 6 bases at V and 0 bases at J; junction bases unmatched: 3. In DNA, the CDR3 is TGCGCCAGCACGCTAGCGGGGACGAACACCGGGGAGCTGTTTTTT. Its translation is CASTLAGTNTGELFF. The full variable domain, with the rest looked up from reference TRBV5-1 and TRBJ2-2, is KAGVTQTPRYLIKTRGQQVTLSCSPISGHRSVSWYQQTPGQGLQFLFEYFSETQRNKGNFPGRFSGRQFSNSRSEMNVSTLELGDSALYLCASTLAGTNTGELFFGEGSRLTVL.

The gene calls are TRBV2 and TRBJ2-3; TRBD2 matches at 7 bases. Germline V gene lookup returns CDR1 SNHLY and CDR2 FYNNEI. V gave up 7 bases and J gave up 0 bases; unmatched junction bases: 7. CDR3 length equals 15 residues. The CDR3 is CASKGLAASTDTQYF. CDR3 in DNA: TGTGCCAGCAAGGGGCTAGCGGCAAGCACAGATACGCAGTATTTT.

Turning to this clone: Other DNA sequences from this sample encode an identical CDR3 as well. The CDR3 here is CASSLVGGVSTGELFF. CDR3 sequence (DNA): TGTGCCAGCAGCTTAGTCGGGGGAGTGAGCACCGGGGAGCTGTTTTTT. This sequence joins TRBV7-2 and TRBJ2-2, with D tentatively TRBD2 (6 bases). From germline, CDR1 is SGHTA and CDR2 FQGNSA. This CDR3 spans 16 amino acids. V was clipped by 1 base and J by 4 bases, with 13 bases between them.

This chain joins TRBV2 and TRBJ2-3; 7 bases are a match to TRBD2. Germline trimming cut 5 bases from V and 5 bases from J; bases unmatched to any gene: 7. CDR1 SNHLY and CDR2 FYNNEI come from the germline V gene. This CDR3 comprises 14 residues. The CDR3 DNA follows: TGTGCCAGCAGTTATTGGACTAGGCAAGATACGCAGTATTTT. It codes for CASSYWTRQDTQYF.

The CDR3 DNA is TGTGCCAGCAGCCCTGGCGGGCGGGGTCGGTACTACGAGCAGTACTTC. Protein: CASSPGGRGRYYEQYF. This chain links TRBV11-1 with TRBJ2-7; tentatively, D is TRBD2 (6 bases). Trimming took 5 bases from V and 3 from J, leaving 20 bases between them. CDR3 length equals 16 residues. Germline V CDR1 and CDR2: SGHAT, FQDESV (reference sequence).

This chain connects TRBV7-6 to TRBJ1-6; D is perhaps TRBD1 (5 bases). Per the germline V gene, CDR1 is SGHVS and CDR2 is FNYEAQ. The length of the CDR3 is 15 residues. Trimming took 0 bases from V and 7 from J, leaving 10 bases between them. The CDR3 sequence: CASSLAAGLNSPLHF. CDR3 DNA: TGTGCCAGCAGCTTAGCGGCAGGGCTCAATTCACCCCTCCACTTT.

This chain links TRBV4-1 with TRBJ2-7, with 7 bases lining up with TRBD1. Losses at the gene ends were 0 bases for V and 2 bases for J; bases not matched to a gene: 4. The CDR3 is 15 amino acids. Germline values: CDR1 MGHRA, CDR2 YSYEKL. The CDR3 spells CASSQDWTGTYEQYF. The CDR3 coding sequence is TGCGCCAGCAGCCAAGACTGGACAGGCACCTACGAGCAGTACTTC.

The chain recombines TRBV18 with TRBJ1-6; D gene uncertain. The germline V gene encodes CDR1 KGHSH and CDR2 LQKENI. CDR3 length: 17 residues. The V and J ends lost 2 bases and 6 bases respectively, with 17 bases between them. CDR3 residues: CASSPFPLSLSNSPLHF. As DNA, the CDR3 is TGTGCCAGCTCACCATTCCCCCTGAGTCTGTCTAATTCACCCCTCCACTTT.